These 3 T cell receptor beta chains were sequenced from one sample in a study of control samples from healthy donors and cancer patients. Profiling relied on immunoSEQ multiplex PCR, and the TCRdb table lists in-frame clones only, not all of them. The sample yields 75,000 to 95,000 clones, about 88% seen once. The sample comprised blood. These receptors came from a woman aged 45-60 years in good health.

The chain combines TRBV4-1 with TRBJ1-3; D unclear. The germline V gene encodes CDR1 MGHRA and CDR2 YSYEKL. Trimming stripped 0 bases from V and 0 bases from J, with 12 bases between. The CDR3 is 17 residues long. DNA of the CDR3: TGCGCCAGCAGCCAAGATCAACGGGGAAGCTCTGGAAACACCATATATTTT. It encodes CASSQDQRGSSGNTIYF.

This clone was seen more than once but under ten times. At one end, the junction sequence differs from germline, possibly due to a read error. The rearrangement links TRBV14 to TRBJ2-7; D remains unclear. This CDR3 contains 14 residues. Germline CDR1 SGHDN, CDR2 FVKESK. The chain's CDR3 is CASSQAPASDEQYF. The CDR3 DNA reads TGTGCCAGCAGCCAAGCCCCTGCCTCCGACGAGCAGTACTTC.

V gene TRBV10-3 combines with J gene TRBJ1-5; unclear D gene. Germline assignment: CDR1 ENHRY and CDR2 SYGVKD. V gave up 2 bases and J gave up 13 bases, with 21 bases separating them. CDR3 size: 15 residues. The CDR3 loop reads CAISEQSLQVGSQHF. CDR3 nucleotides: TGTGCCATCAGTGAGCAGTCACTACAAGTGGGTAGTCAGCATTTT.